The 16 T cell receptor beta chains below come from one sample, sequenced in a study of blood T cell repertoires in COVID-19. Assay: immunoSEQ multiplex PCR; the TCRdb copy retains only in-frame clones and omits some. The sample includes some 91,000 clones, roughly 72% seen only once; the top ten take roughly 6.6%. The sequenced sample was peripheral blood. These TCRs come from a man aged 65-85 years with acute or convalescent COVID-19.

V is TRBV5-1 and J is TRBJ2-7, with D maybe TRBD1 (6 bases). The germline V gene encodes CDR1 SGHRS and CDR2 YFSETQ. The CDR3 consists of 14 residues. Deletions cut 2 bases from V and 0 bases from J, with 9 bases between. CDR3 region: CASSFDRSSYEQYF. DNA for the CDR3: TGCGCCAGCAGCTTCGACAGGAGCTCCTACGAGCAGTACTTC.

This chain links TRBV28 with TRBJ2-5, with 9 bases fitting TRBD2. In germline, CDR1 is MDHEN, CDR2 SYDVKM. V lost 6 bases to trimming and J lost 2 bases; unmatched junction nucleotides: 7. CDR3 size: 15 residues. As DNA, the CDR3 is TGTGCCAGCAGGGTAGCTAGCGGGGTACAAGAGACCCAGTACTTC. It is translated as CASRVASGVQETQYF.

The chain combines TRBV25-1 with TRBJ2-5, with D tentatively TRBD2 (6 bases). Germline V gene data show CDR1 as MGHDK and CDR2 as SYGVNS. The CDR3 has 14 residues. Between the trimmed V and J ends, which lost 4 bases and 5 bases, there was a span of 14 bases. The CDR3 coding sequence is TGTGCCAGCAGTGGAGGCGGGGCGGGGGAGACCCAGTACTTC. As protein: CASSGGGAGETQYF.

This clone was observed a handful of times. The junction differs from germline at one of its ends, possibly a read error. DNA of the CDR3: TGTGCCACCAGGACCCGGGACAGCCGTTCTATAATAATCTTC. It yields the protein CATRTRDSRSIIIF. This chain uses TRBV15 with TRBJ2-7; 7 nucleotides match TRBD1. Germline V gene data show CDR1 as LNHNV and CDR2 as YYDKDF (reference sequence). The CDR3 loop spans 14 amino acids.

The chain recombines TRBV9 with TRBJ2-5; the D is unclear. The CDR3 covers 14 residues. Trimming removed 3 bases from V and 5 bases from J, with 14 bases in between. Germline assignment: CDR1 SGDLS and CDR2 YYNGEE. Here the CDR3 DNA reads TGTGCCAGCAGCGACGAGGCCGGGTCTGAGACCCAGTACTTC. It encodes CASSDEAGSETQYF.

The chain is built from TRBV5-5 and TRBJ1-1; D ambiguous. Looked up from germline, CDR1 is SGHKS and CDR2 is YYEKEE (reference sequence). This CDR3 contains 14 residues. V was clipped by 2 bases and J by 3 bases, with 11 bases between them. The CDR3 region has the DNA TGTGCCAGCAGCTTCGGCTCAGGTGACACTGAAGCTTTCTTT. Amino acids: CASSFGSGDTEAFF.

The chain has TRBV19 and TRBJ1-1; TRBD1 matches at 7 bases. Germline V gives CDR1 LNHDA, CDR2 SQIVND (reference sequence). V gave up 0 bases and J gave up 4 bases; unmatched junction bases: 8. The CDR3 is 16 residues long. For the CDR3, the DNA is TGTGCCAGTAGTATAGATCACCAGGGGGTAAGCACTGAAGCTTTCTTT. Encoded protein: CASSIDHQGVSTEAFF. The full variable domain, in which reference TRBV19 and TRBJ1-1 provide the parts outside the CDR3, is DGGITQSPKYLFRKEGQNVTLSCEQNLNHDAMYWYRQDPGQGLRLIYYSQIVNDFQKGDIAEGYSVSREKKESFPLTVTSAQKNPTAFYLCASSIDHQGVSTEAFFGQGTRLTVV.

The chain recombines TRBV19 with TRBJ1-1; no clear D gene. V was shortened by 3 bases and J by 2 bases, with 13 bases between the two germline ends. Germline V gene data show CDR1 as LNHDA and CDR2 as SQIVND (reference sequence). The CDR3 is 15 residues long. The CDR3 loop reads CASSIVPGANTEAFF. The CDR3 DNA reads TGTGCCAGTAGTATTGTTCCCGGTGCCAACACTGAAGCTTTCTTT.

CDR3 in amino acids: CASSRTETNYGYTF. CDR3 nucleotides: TGTGCCAGTAGTCGGACAGAAACTAACTATGGCTACACCTTC. The rearrangement joins TRBV19 to TRBJ1-2, with a possible D match to TRBD1 (6 bases). V was shortened by 5 bases and J by 0 bases, with 10 bases between the two germline ends. The CDR3 loop spans 14 amino acids. Germline V gene data show CDR1 as LNHDA and CDR2 as SQIVND (reference sequence).

The chain employs TRBV5-4 and TRBJ2-2, with 13 nucleotides matching TRBD2. This CDR3 is built from 18 residues. Germline V gene data show CDR1 as SGHNT and CDR2 as YYREEE (reference sequence). The V and J ends lost 2 bases and 2 bases, in that order; junction bases with no gene match: 6. The CDR3 region has the DNA TGTGCCAGCAGCTTCCCGGGACTAGCGGGGCTAAACACCGGGGAGCTGTTTTTT. This sequence encodes CASSFPGLAGLNTGELFF.

This chain connects TRBV19 to TRBJ1-2; D gene ambiguous. Deletions cut 3 bases from V and 4 bases from J, with 15 bases between. Germline V gene sequence: CDR1 LNHDA, CDR2 SQIVND (reference sequence). The CDR3 totals 15 residues. Here the CDR3 reads CASSIAGIQSYGYTF. CDR3 nucleotides: TGTGCCAGTAGTATCGCGGGAATCCAATCCTATGGCTACACCTTC.

This clone has only one observation. This rearrangement joins TRBV28 to TRBJ2-3, with TRBD2 matching over 8 bases. J gave up 4 bases and V 3 bases, and 3 bases lay outside the gene matches. CDR1 and CDR2 (germline): MDHEN, SYDVKM. The CDR3 has 14 amino acids. CDR3 sequence (DNA): TGTGCCAGCAGTTTCTCGGGGGGGTCAGATACGCAGTATTTT. This gives the protein CASSFSGGSDTQYF.

The V and J genes are TRBV2 and TRBJ2-2, with D unresolved. Trimming took off 4 bases at V and 7 bases at J, with 13 bases between the two ends. Germline assignment: CDR1 SNHLY and CDR2 FYNNEI. CDR3 length: 14 residues. The chain's CDR3 is CASSAIRGSGELFF. DNA of the CDR3: TGTGCCAGCAGTGCCATAAGAGGAAGCGGGGAGCTGTTTTTT.

CDR3 coding DNA: TGTGCCAGCAGCTTCGAGGGGGCGAACACTGAAGCTTTCTTT. Translated, it gives CASSFEGANTEAFF. The genes are TRBV7-3 and TRBJ1-1; 7 positions match TRBD1. The CDR3 has 14 residues. V lost 3 bases and J lost 1; bases outside the gene matches: 2. Per germline, CDR1 SGHTA and CDR2 FQGTGA.

The table lists this clone with a few counts. The rearrangement links TRBV9 to TRBJ2-6; 13 bases map to TRBD2. The CDR3 is made up of 18 amino acids. Germline lookup yields CDR1 SGDLS and CDR2 YYNGEE. After removal of 5 bases from V and 3 bases from J, the junction contained 8 bases not matched to a gene. Here the CDR3 DNA reads TGTGCCAGCAGGAAAACTAGCGGGAGGGCCAGTGGGGCCAACGTCCTGACTTTC. It codes for CASRKTSGRASGANVLTF.

This chain joins TRBV5-1 and TRBJ2-7, with D possibly matching TRBD1 (5 bases). V was pared by 3 bases and J by 2 bases, with 15 bases between. The V gene's germline CDR1 is SGHRS and CDR2 YFSETQ. The CDR3 is 15 amino acids. In DNA form, the CDR3 reads TGCGCCAGCAGCTGGGGCTCAAGCCCTGCCTACGAGCAGTACTTC. Translated: CASSWGSSPAYEQYF.